These T cell receptor beta chains were read from a single sample in a study of cytomegalovirus exposure and HLA in healthy donors. Here immunoSEQ multiplex PCR was the method, and the copy in TCRdb shows in-frame clones only, minus some. The sample lists around 39,000 clones, around 65% occurring once. The sequenced material came from PBMCs. The receptors were sampled from a human donor in good health. The CDR3 runs from the conserved cysteine through the conserved F or W. A D gene is named only where the DNA matches it firmly. Rows may omit the clone size; those that give it use once, few, many or a size class.

TRBJ1-6 | TRBD1 | 15 | TRBV4-3 | - | CASSQDYRGNSPLHF | TGCGCCAGCAGCCAAGATTACAGGGGTAATTCACCCCTCCACTTT
TRBJ1-2 | - | 15 | TRBV7-2 | - | CASSLRLGTHYGYTF | TGTGCCAGCAGCTTGCGTCTTGGGACTCACTATGGCTACACCTTC
TRBJ1-2 | TRBD1 | 13 | TRBV5-1 | few | CASSPGQGHGYTF | TGCGCCAGCAGCCCGGGACAGGGGCATGGCTACACCTTC
TRBJ2-3 | - | 15 | TRBV7-9 | - | CASSLIQGRPDTQYF | TGTGCCAGCAGCTTGATACAGGGGAGGCCAGATACGCAGTATTTT
TRBJ1-5 | - | 14 | TRBV1 | - | CTSSQVFGGSAQHF | TGCACCAGCAGCCAAGTATTCGGGGGGTCGGCCCAGCATTTT
TRBJ1-4 | - | 13 | TRBV19 | few | CASSRDTSEKLFF | TGTGCCAGTAGCCGGGACACCTCTGAAAAACTGTTTTTT
TRBJ2-1 | TRBD2 | 14 | TRBV14 | - | CASSQGRGGHEQFF | TGTGCCAGCAGCCAAGGCCGGGGGGGGCATGAGCAGTTCTTC
TRBJ2-1 | - | 15 | TRBV7-7 | few | CASSLVGGSYNEQFF | TGTGCTAGCAGCTTAGTCGGGGGCTCCTACAATGAGCAGTTCTTC
TRBJ1-4 | - | 14 | TRBV5-1 | - | CASSAQGPLGKLFF | TGCGCCAGCAGCGCTCAGGGCCCCCTCGGGAAACTGTTTTTT
TRBJ2-1 | TRBD2 | 13 | TRBV29-1 | - | CSASRGIYNEQFF | TGCAGTGCTTCGCGGGGGATCTACAATGAGCAGTTCTTC
TRBJ1-1 | - | 15 | TRBV18 | - | CASSRDGVENTEAFF | TGTGCCAGCTCACGCGACGGGGTTGAGAACACTGAAGCTTTCTTT
TRBJ2-2 | TRBD1 | 16 | TRBV7-9 | - | CASSSAGTGIGGELFF | TGTGCCAGCAGCTCCGCCGGGACAGGGATCGGCGGGGAGCTGTTTTTT
TRBJ2-6 | TRBD2 | 17 | TRBV9 | - | CASSPLPRGAGANVLTF | TGTGCCAGCAGCCCTCTCCCCCGGGGGGCTGGGGCCAACGTCCTGACTTTC
TRBJ2-1 | - | 16 | TRBV10-1 | - | CASSELRAGSYNEQFF | TGCGCCAGCAGTGAGCTGAGGGCGGGCTCCTACAATGAGCAGTTCTTC
TRBJ2-1 | TRBD2 | 13 | TRBV4-2 | - | CASSLQMGGVQFF | TGTGCCAGCAGCCTTCAAATGGGGGGGGTGCAGTTCTTC